This passage covers 21 T cell receptor beta chains from one sample sequenced in a study of post-analysis software for immune sequencing data. Study outcomes and limitations: TRBV5-6, TRBV5-1 and TRBV20-1 belonged to a set of roughly 5 TRBV segments that were more frequent in patients than controls.

Antigens for these TCRs are unknown. TCR beta cDNA libraries included unique molecular identifiers. MiXCR was run by TCRdb on the PCR reads, yielding one entry per CDR3 protein. This sample has about 770,000 distinct CDR3 sequences, with about 43% found just once. Input material: blood. The receptors shown here come from a girl under 18 with multiple sclerosis.

This clonotype has only a few counts. The chain uses TRBV5-1 and TRBJ2-7; D could derive from TRBD1 or TRBD2 (6 bases each). Looked up from germline, CDR1 is SGHRS and CDR2 is YFSETQ. The length of the CDR3 is 15 residues. The V gene lost 5 bases and the J gene lost 1 base, with 16 bases spanning the gap. The CDR3 loop is CASSYGGQSSYEQYF. The CDR3 nucleotides are TGCGCCAGCAGTTATGGGGGGCAGTCTTCCTACGAGCAGTACTTC.

This clonotype has only a few counts. Compared with germline, one end of the junction differs, possibly owing to a read error. The V call is TRBV13, the J call TRBJ2-1; D is uncertain. In germline, CDR1 is PRHDT, CDR2 FYEKMQ (reference sequence). The CDR3 is made up of 13 amino acids. The CDR3 DNA sequence: TGTGCCGGCAGCTTAGTCGGTTACAATGAGCAGTTCTTC. It specifies CAGSLVGYNEQFF.

This clonotype was recorded only once. V usage is TRBV12-3 or TRBV12-4 and J usage is TRBJ2-5, with 8 bases matching TRBD2. The CDR3 consists of 14 residues. The trim removed 8 bases at V and 5 bases at J, leaving 10 bases unmatched. The CDR3 DNA follows: TGTGCCAGCGGTCTGGCGGGAGGTCCCGAGACCCAGTACTTC. It codes for CASGLAGGPETQYF.

The chain recombines TRBV27 with TRBJ2-7; either TRBD1 or TRBD2 may supply D (6 bases each). The CDR3 loop spans 14 amino acids. Trimming cost V 4 bases and J 4 bases, with 14 bases left between them. Per germline, CDR1 MNHEY and CDR2 SMNVEV (reference sequence). The CDR3 spells CASSYEQGRYEQYF. Here the CDR3 DNA reads TGTGCCAGCAGTTACGAGCAGGGGAGGTACGAGCAGTACTTC.

The DNA of the CDR3 is TGCAGTGCTAGGACGGGATGGGCGGAGCCTAGCACAGATACGCAGTATTTT. Translating it yields CSARTGWAEPSTDTQYF. The genes are TRBV20-1 and TRBJ2-3, with TRBD2 as a possible D gene (5 bases). This CDR3 is 17 amino acids long. The V and J ends lost 3 bases and 0 bases respectively, with 19 bases between them. Germline assignment: CDR1 DFQATT and CDR2 SNEGSKA (reference sequence).

This clonotype occurred a few times. The chain has TRBV11-2 and TRBJ2-7; 8 positions match TRBD2. The CDR3 length is 16 residues. Germline V gene lookup returns CDR1 SGHAT and CDR2 FQNNGV. The V and J ends lost 6 bases and 3 bases, in that order; junction bases with no gene match: 13. CDR3 protein: CASSRSGEGGYYEQYF. The DNA for the CDR3 is TGTGCCAGCAGTCGTAGCGGGGAGGGGGGGTACTACGAGCAGTACTTC.

The count of this clonotype is one. J is TRBJ2-3 and V is TRBV10-3; perhaps TRBD2 as D (5 bases). Germline CDR1 is ENHRY and CDR2 is SYGVKD. Trimming stripped 2 bases from V and 4 bases from J, with 25 bases between. The length of the CDR3 is 19 residues. CDR3 nucleotides: TGTGCCATCAGTGAGCCCCGGGATAGGCGGACCCAGCCCGCAGATACGCAGTATTTT. This sequence encodes CAISEPRDRRTQPADTQYF.

In this sample, this clonotype turned up a few times. The V gene is TRBV27, the J gene TRBJ2-5; D remains unclear. V was clipped by 1 base and J by 3 bases, with 15 bases between them. The CDR3 is made up of 16 amino acids. Germline V CDR1 and CDR2: MNHEY, SMNVEV (reference sequence). The CDR3 DNA reads TGTGCCAGCAGTTTATTGGGCGGAAACTGGAAAGAGACCCAGTACTTC. It specifies CASSLLGGNWKETQYF.

The rearrangement links TRBV3-1 to TRBJ2-5, with 7 positions matching TRBD2. Near its end, the DNA agrees better with TRBJ2-7, so the J call may be wrong. Germline CDR1 is LGHDT and CDR2 is YNNKEL (reference sequence). This CDR3 has 12 amino acids. The CDR3 sequence is CASSQGGGEQYF. For the CDR3, the DNA is TGTGCCAGCAGCCAAGGCGGGGGCGAGCAGTACTTC.

The J gene is TRBJ1-1, the V gene TRBV20-1; the D gene is possibly TRBD1 (5 bases). There are 15 residues in the CDR3. CDR1 is DFQATT and CDR2 is SNEGSKA in the germline V gene (reference sequence). The ends were cut back, 0 bases at V and 3 bases at J, with 14 bases in the middle. The CDR3 spells CSARDVAREYTEAFF. The DNA for the CDR3 is TGCAGTGCTAGAGATGTGGCCAGGGAGTACACTGAAGCTTTCTTT.

This clonotype occurred a few times. The chain uses TRBV24-1 and TRBJ2-3, with TRBD2 matching over 8 bases. The CDR3 consists of 19 residues. Germline-derived CDR1 and CDR2 are KGHDR and SFDVKD. J lost 2 bases, V lost 1 base, and 13 bases had no gene match. The chain's CDR3 is CATSDFSPKSGSTTDTQYF. CDR3 sequence (DNA): TGTGCCACCAGTGATTTCAGCCCGAAGAGCGGGAGTACCACAGATACGCAGTATTTT.

CDR3 nucleotide sequence: TGCGCCAGCAGCTTGTCGATGACTAGCGGGAGTTACGAGCAGTACTTC. Its protein is CASSLSMTSGSYEQYF. The chain has TRBV5-1 and TRBJ2-7; 12 nucleotides align to TRBD2. Losses at the gene ends were 1 base for V and 4 bases for J; bases not matched to a gene: 6. This CDR3 is 16 amino acids long. Germline CDR1 reads SGHRS; CDR2 reads YFSETQ.

This clonotype was counted only a few times. The chain employs TRBV28 and TRBJ2-1, with 7 nucleotides matching TRBD2. This CDR3 spans 15 amino acids. With V trimmed by 8 bases and J by 6 bases, 13 bases remained unmatched. CDR1 MDHEN and CDR2 SYDVKM come from the germline V gene. This CDR3 is CASSQGGGKGNEQFF. Here the CDR3 DNA reads TGTGCCAGCTCTCAGGGCGGGGGAAAGGGCAATGAGCAGTTCTTC.

The J gene is TRBJ2-7, the V gene TRBV7-6, with TRBD2 matching over 11 bases. The CDR3 runs 15 residues. J lost 3 bases, V lost 1 base, and 2 bases had no gene match. Germline CDR1 and CDR2: SGHVS and FNYEAQ. The DNA of the CDR3 is TGTGCCAGCAGCTTAGATACTAGCGGGAGCTACGAGCAGTACTTC. Protein: CASSLDTSGSYEQYF.

This clonotype appeared a few times. The chain carries TRBV6-2 or TRBV6-3 and TRBJ2-1, with D uncertain. Trimming took 0 bases from V and 2 from J, leaving 14 bases between them. This CDR3 is built from 17 residues. Germline lookup yields CDR1 MNHEY and CDR2 SVGEGT. The chain's CDR3 is CASSYSIWSLTYNEQFF. In DNA form, the CDR3 reads TGTGCCAGCAGTTACTCCATTTGGAGTCTCACCTACAATGAGCAGTTCTTC.

As DNA, the CDR3 is TGTGCCAGCAGCTACTCCGATTGGGGGGGCACAGATACGCAGTATTTT. Translated: CASSYSDWGGTDTQYF. The chain uses TRBV7-9 and TRBJ2-3; possibly TRBD2 for D (6 bases). The CDR3 covers 16 residues. V lost 4 bases, J lost 1 base, and 15 bases lay in between. CDR1 is SEHNR, CDR2 FQNEAQ, per germline (reference sequence).

This clonotype was counted only a few times. Compared with germline, one end of the junction differs, possibly owing to a read error. The V gene is TRBV9, the J gene TRBJ2-1; TRBD2 might be the D (6 bases). From germline, CDR1 is SGDLS and CDR2 YYNGEE. This CDR3 contains 15 residues. The chain's CDR3 is CAGSLQGAGWNEQFF. CDR3 nucleotide sequence: TGTGCCGGCAGCCTTCAAGGGGCGGGATGGAATGAGCAGTTCTTC. The variable domain in full, with the rest retrieved from reference TRBV9 and TRBJ2-1, is DSGVTQTPKHLITATGQRVTLRCSPRSGDLSVYWYQQSLDQGLQFLIQYYNGEERAKGNILERFSAQQFPDLHSELNLSSLELGDSALYFCAGSLQGAGWNEQFFGPGTRLTVL.

V gene TRBV4-3 combines with J gene TRBJ2-7; D possibly corresponds to TRBD1 (6 bases). The V end was cut by 0 bases, the J end by 4 bases, with 13 bases between. CDR1 is LGHNA, CDR2 YSLEER, per germline. The CDR3 runs to 15 residues. The CDR3 protein is CASSQEFRQVYEQYF. The CDR3 nucleotides read TGCGCCAGCAGCCAAGAGTTTCGACAGGTTTACGAGCAGTACTTC.

V gene TRBV4-2 combines with J gene TRBJ1-1; D is unclear. V was clipped by 0 bases and J by 6 bases, with 20 bases between them. CDR3 length equals 17 residues. Looked up from germline, CDR1 is LGHNA and CDR2 is YNFKEQ. The CDR3 DNA sequence: TGTGCCAGCAGCCAAGATTTGGATTTGGGTCTTAAGTCTGAAGCTTTCTTT. Translated, it gives CASSQDLDLGLKSEAFF.

The chain links TRBV6-6 to TRBJ2-5; 7 bases are a match to TRBD1. Gene TRBJ2-1 matches the end of the DNA better, so the J call may be wrong. The CDR3 sequence is 15 residues long. CDR1 and CDR2 (germline): MNHNY, SVGAGI (reference sequence). CDR3 sequence: CASSYSRQGQETQFF. The CDR3 region has the DNA TGTGCCAGCAGTTACTCGAGACAGGGCCAAGAGACCCAGTTCTTC.

This clonotype was observed once. V and J are TRBV7-9 and TRBJ2-1, with 9 bases that match TRBD1. V shed 3 bases, J shed 12 bases, and the junction held 12 bases outside the gene matches. This CDR3 spans 15 amino acids. CDR1 is SEHNR and CDR2 is FQNEAQ in the germline V gene (reference sequence). The CDR3 protein is CASSFWDRESSGQFF. In DNA, the CDR3 is TGTGCCAGCAGCTTCTGGGACAGGGAGAGTTCGGGGCAGTTCTTC.